This section outlines one T cell receptor beta chain sequence together with its context. Trimming stripped 3 bases from V and 3 bases from J, with 12 bases between. Germline assignment: CDR1 SGHRS and CDR2 YFSETQ. The CDR3 is made up of 15 amino acids. MiXCR, applied by TCRdb to the RT-PCR reads, yields one record per CDR3 protein. This table has some 480,000 distinct CDR3 sequences, about 10% appearing once. The data belong to a study of response to subunit inactivated influenza vaccine. The sequenced sample was PBMCs from blood, obtained more than 35 days after vaccination. The receptor's source is a man aged 45 to 65 who received an inactivated influenza vaccine. The rearrangement uses TRBV5-1 and TRBJ2-2, with D possibly matching TRBD1 (6 bases). CDR3 sequence: CASSSRDIHTGELFF. In DNA, the CDR3 is TGCGCCAGCAGCTCCCGGGACATTCACACCGGGGAGCTGTTTTTT.